The next 8 T cell receptor beta chains were all read from a single sample in a study of T cell repertoires in aging, cancer and after chemotherapy (dated 2019 in TCRdb). Sequencing relied on an Illumina MiSeq. Rearranged TRB sequences spanning V, D and J segments were amplified in a multiplex touch-down PCR with a mixed TRB-A/B primer pool. The public reads were reanalyzed by TCRdb: fastp trimming at Q25, MiXCR alignment, in-frame beta chains only. Identical CDR3 protein sequences are pooled into one entry, listed with their most common genes and DNA. A total of about 11,000 distinct CDR3 sequences appear in this sample, 30% of them only once. About 1.9% of the sample comes from the top ten. TCR beta rearrangements were amplified from genomic DNA extracted from peripheral blood rather than from sorted cells or RNA. The sequencing sample was made of blood. These receptor sequences come from a human donor in good health.

V and J are TRBV6-6 and TRBJ2-1, with a possible D match to TRBD2 (7 bases). The V end lost 1 base, the J end lost 7 bases, and 14 bases lay between the germline ends. The CDR3 runs 15 residues. The germline V gene has CDR1 MNHNY and CDR2 SVGAGI (reference sequence). Here the CDR3 reads CASSYLGGAKNEQFF. Here the CDR3 DNA reads TGTGCCAGCAGTTACTTAGGGGGGGCGAAAAATGAGCAGTTCTTC.

This chain connects TRBV6-5 to TRBJ2-2; 14 bases are a match to TRBD2. This CDR3 has 19 amino acids. CDR1 MNHEY and CDR2 SVGAGI come from the germline V gene. V shed 6 bases, J shed 1 base, and the junction held 10 bases outside the gene matches. CDR3 in amino acids: CASSRPRLAGGQNTGELFF. CDR3 coding DNA: TGTGCCAGCAGCCGCCCAAGACTAGCGGGAGGGCAGAACACCGGGGAGCTGTTTTTT.

The chain couples TRBV6-2 or TRBV6-3 to TRBJ1-5; 7 positions match TRBD1. CDR1 and CDR2 from the germline V gene are MNHEY and SVGEGT. V lost 6 bases to trimming and J lost 5 bases; unmatched junction nucleotides: 13. CDR3 length: 16 residues. For the CDR3, the DNA is TGTGCCAGCAGCGATCGGAGGACAGGTCAGCATCAGCCCCAGCATTTT. Encoded protein: CASSDRRTGQHQPQHF.

There are a few counts of this clonotype. The chain is built from TRBV6-2 or TRBV6-3 and TRBJ2-2; D possibly matches TRBD1 or TRBD2 (5 bases each). The V and J ends lost 2 bases and 10 bases respectively, with 8 bases between them. Germline CDR1 is MNHEY and CDR2 is SVGEGT. CDR3 length equals 12 residues. The CDR3, as DNA: TGTGCCAGCAGTTACGGGGGTGAGGAGCTGTTTTTT. This encodes CASSYGGEELFF.

This clonotype counts as medium-sized (0.01 to 0.1%). V and J are TRBV6-6 and TRBJ1-2; D is perhaps TRBD1 (5 bases). Trimming left V 8 bases short and J 4 bases short, with 14 bases between. This CDR3 is built from 13 residues. The germline gives CDR1 MNHNY, CDR2 SVGAGI (reference sequence). CDR3 DNA: TGTGCCAGCCTGGCGGGGGACTTCTATGGCTACACCTTC. Translating it yields CASLAGDFYGYTF.

This clonotype was observed a handful of times. J is TRBJ1-1 and V is TRBV20-1, with D hard to call. The V end was cut by 0 bases, the J end by 1 base, with 15 bases between. The CDR3 extends over 16 amino acids. Germline lookup yields CDR1 DFQATT and CDR2 SNEGSKA (reference sequence). The CDR3 spells CSARDSKRAGNTEAFF. In DNA form, the CDR3 reads TGCAGTGCTAGAGATAGTAAGCGAGCCGGGAACACTGAAGCTTTCTTT.

This clonotype was counted only a few times. The rearrangement links TRBV10-2 to TRBJ2-7; D could derive from TRBD1 or TRBD2 (5 bases each). This CDR3 is built from 12 residues. Germline lookup yields CDR1 WSHSY and CDR2 SAAADI. Trimming removed 8 bases at V and 2 bases at J, with 10 bases between. CDR3 bases: TGCGCCAGCCGGGACGGGCCCTACGAGCAGTACTTC. It is translated as CASRDGPYEQYF.

The chain joins TRBV7-2 to TRBJ1-6; tentative D call: TRBD1 (5 bases). This CDR3 is 18 amino acids long. Germline values: CDR1 SGHTA, CDR2 FQGNSA. V lost 4 bases to trimming and J lost 5 bases, with 21 bases between them. Written as DNA, the CDR3 is TGTGCCAGCAGCTATTTTGACAGTGCTTCTTTCCATAATTCACCCCTCCACTTT. Amino acids: CASSYFDSASFHNSPLHF.